This T cell receptor beta chain derives from a study of Ad26.COV2.S vaccination and SARS-CoV-2 variants. As for the study in general: By the intramuscular route, Ad26.COV2.S was given once, or twice 56 days apart.

Sample treatment: some 20 received Ad26.COV2.S at low or high dose, single or two shots; 5 received placebo; per-sample allocation not given. Sampling was done on day 63 after the first vaccine or placebo injection. Donation was by an adult aged 18-55 years who was in Boston. This CDR3 spans 14 amino acids. Germline assignment: CDR1 SGHTA and CDR2 FQGNSA. Trimming stripped 1 base from V and 0 bases from J, with 6 bases between. Some clones are missing from TCRdb's copy, which holds only in-frame ones; the method was immunoSEQ multiplex PCR. This table has around 340,000 clones, about 88% appearing once.

The sequence was obtained from a person aged 18-65 years who received the Ad26.COV2.S COVID-19 vaccine or a placebo. Sequenced material: peripheral blood, taken in a trial of Ad26.COV2.S vaccine versus placebo. The J gene is TRBJ2-5, the V gene TRBV7-2; D not certain. In nucleotides, the CDR3 is TGTGCCAGCAGCTTAGGTCCAAACCAAGAGACCCAGTACTTC. Translating gives CASSLGPNQETQYF.